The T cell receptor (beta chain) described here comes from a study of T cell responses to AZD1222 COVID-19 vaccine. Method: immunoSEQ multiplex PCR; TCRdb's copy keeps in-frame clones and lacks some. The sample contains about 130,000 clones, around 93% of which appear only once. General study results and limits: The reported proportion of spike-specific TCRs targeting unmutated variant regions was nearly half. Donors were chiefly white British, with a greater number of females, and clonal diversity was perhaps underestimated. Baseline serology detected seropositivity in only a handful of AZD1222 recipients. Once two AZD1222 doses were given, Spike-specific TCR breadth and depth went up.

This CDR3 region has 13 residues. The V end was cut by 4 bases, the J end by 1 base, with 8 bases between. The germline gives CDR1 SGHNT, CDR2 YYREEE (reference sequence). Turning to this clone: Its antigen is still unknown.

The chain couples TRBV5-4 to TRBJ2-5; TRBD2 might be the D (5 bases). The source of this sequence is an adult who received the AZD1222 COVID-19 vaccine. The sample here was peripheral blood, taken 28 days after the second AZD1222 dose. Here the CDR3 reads CASSKDSQETQYF. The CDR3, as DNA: TGTGCCAGCAGCAAGGACTCCCAAGAGACCCAGTACTTC.